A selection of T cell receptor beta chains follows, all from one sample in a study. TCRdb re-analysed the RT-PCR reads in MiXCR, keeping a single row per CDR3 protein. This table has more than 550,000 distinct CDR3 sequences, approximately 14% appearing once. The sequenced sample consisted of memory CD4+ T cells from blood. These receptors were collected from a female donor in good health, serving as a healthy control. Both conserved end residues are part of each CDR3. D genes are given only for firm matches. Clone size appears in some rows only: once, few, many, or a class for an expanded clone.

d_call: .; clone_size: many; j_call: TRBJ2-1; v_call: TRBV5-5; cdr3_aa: CASSLEVGWVNEQFF; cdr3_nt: TGTGCCAGCAGCTTGGAGGTGGGATGGGTGAATGAGCAGTTCTTC
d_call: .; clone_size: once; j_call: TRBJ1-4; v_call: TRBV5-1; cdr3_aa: CASRVRGDDEKLSF; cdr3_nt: TGCGCCAGCAGGGTCAGGGGAGACGATGAAAAACTGTCTTTT
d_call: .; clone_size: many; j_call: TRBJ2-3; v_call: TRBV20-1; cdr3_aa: CSAPPNADTQYF; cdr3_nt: TGCAGTGCTCCTCCGAATGCAGATACGCAGTATTTT
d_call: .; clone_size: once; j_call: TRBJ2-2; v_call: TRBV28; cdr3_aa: CASSFLTRSTGELFF; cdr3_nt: TGTGCCAGCAGTTTTTTAACTAGGAGCACCGGGGAGCTGTTTTTT
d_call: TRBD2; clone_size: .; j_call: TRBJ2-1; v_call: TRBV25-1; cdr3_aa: CASSEIRGGRAGEQFF; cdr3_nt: TGTGCCAGCAGTGAGATTCGGGGCGGGAGGGCCGGTGAGCAGTTCTTC
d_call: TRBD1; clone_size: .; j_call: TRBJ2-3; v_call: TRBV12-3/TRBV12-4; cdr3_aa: CASSRQGQTDTQYF; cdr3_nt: TGTGCCAGCAGTCGACAGGGGCAGACAGATACGCAGTATTTT
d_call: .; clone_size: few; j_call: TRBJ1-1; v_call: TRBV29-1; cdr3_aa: CSVDSGGDGAFF; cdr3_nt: TGCAGCGTTGATTCCGGGGGCGACGGGGCTTTCTTT
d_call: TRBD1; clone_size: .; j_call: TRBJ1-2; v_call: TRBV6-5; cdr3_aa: CASSPRTGDGSNYGYTF; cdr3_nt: TGTGCCAGCAGTCCCCGGACAGGGGATGGATCTAACTATGGCTACACCTTC
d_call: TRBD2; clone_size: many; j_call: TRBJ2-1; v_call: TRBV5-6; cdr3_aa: CASSLPSGSNEQFF; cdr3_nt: TGTGCCAGCAGCTTGCCTAGCGGGAGCAATGAGCAGTTCTTC
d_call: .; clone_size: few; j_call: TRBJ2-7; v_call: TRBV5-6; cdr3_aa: CASSLVGGGSSYEQYF; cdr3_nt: TGTGCCAGCAGCTTAGTAGGGGGAGGGAGCTCCTACGAGCAGTACTTC
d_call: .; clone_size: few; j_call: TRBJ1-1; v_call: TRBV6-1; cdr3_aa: CASSVIMNTEAFF; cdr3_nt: TGTGCCAGCAGCGTGATTATGAACACTGAAGCTTTCTTT
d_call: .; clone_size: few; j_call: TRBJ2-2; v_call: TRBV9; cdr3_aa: CASNLSPSAGELFF; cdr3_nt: TGTGCCAGCAATTTAAGCCCTAGCGCCGGGGAGCTGTTTTTT
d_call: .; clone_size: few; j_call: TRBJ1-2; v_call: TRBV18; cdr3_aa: CASSPGEGNYGYTF; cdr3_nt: TGTGCCAGCTCACCAGGGGAGGGGAACTATGGCTACACCTTC
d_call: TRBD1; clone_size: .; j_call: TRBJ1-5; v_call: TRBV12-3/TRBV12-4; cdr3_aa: CASSPGQGTNQPQHF; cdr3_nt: TGTGCCAGCAGCCCAGGACAGGGGACAAATCAGCCCCAGCATTTT
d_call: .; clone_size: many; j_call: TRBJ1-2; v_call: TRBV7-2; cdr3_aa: CASIGQTNYGYTF; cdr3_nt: TGTGCCAGCATTGGACAGACTAACTATGGCTACACCTTC